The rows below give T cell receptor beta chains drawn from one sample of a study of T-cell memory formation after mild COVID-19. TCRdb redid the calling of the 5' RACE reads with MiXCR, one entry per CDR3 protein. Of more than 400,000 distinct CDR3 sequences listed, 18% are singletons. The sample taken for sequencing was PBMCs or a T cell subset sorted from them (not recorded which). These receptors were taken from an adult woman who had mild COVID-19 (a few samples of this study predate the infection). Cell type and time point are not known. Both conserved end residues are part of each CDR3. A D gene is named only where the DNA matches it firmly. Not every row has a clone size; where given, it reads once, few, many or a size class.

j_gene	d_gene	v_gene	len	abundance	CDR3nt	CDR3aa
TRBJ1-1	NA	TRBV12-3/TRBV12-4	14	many	TGTGCCAGCAGTTTACAGAGACTTAACACTGAAGCTTTCTTT	CASSLQRLNTEAFF
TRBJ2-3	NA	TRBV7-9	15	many	TGTGCCAGCAGTCCGACCGGGGCCCAGGGAGATACGCAGTATTTT	CASSPTGAQGDTQYF
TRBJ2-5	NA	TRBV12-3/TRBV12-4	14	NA	TGTGCCAGCAGTTTAGGGCAGGGGAGCGAGACCCAGTACTTC	CASSLGQGSETQYF
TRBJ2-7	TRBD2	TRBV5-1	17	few	TGCGCCAGCAGCCGTGGTGGGCGGGGGGTCAAGACCTACGAGCAGTACTTC	CASSRGGRGVKTYEQYF
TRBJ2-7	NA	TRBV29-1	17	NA	TGCAGCGTTGAAGCGGGGGAAGAAACAGTGGGGTCCTACGAGCAGTACTTC	CSVEAGEETVGSYEQYF
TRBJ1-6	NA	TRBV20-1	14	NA	TGCAGTGTTGGTCAAGGAGGGGGAAATTCACCCCTCCACTTT	CSVGQGGGNSPLHF
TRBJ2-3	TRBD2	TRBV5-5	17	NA	TGTGCCAGCAGGTGGCTCGGGGGGACCGCTCGTGGAGATACGCAGTATTTT	CASRWLGGTARGDTQYF
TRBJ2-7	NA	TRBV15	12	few	TGTGCCACCAGCGGAGACACCTACGAGCAGTACTTC	CATSGDTYEQYF
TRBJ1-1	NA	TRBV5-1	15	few	TGCGCCAGCAGCTTAGATGGACAGTTGAACACTGAAGCTTTCTTT	CASSLDGQLNTEAFF
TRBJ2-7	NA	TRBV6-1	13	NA	TGTGCCAGCAGCCGACAGAAGACCTACGAGCAGTACTTC	CASSRQKTYEQYF
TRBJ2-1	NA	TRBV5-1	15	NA	TGCGCCAGCAGCCCGCCTCGAATCACGGACAATGAGCAGTTCTTC	CASSPPRITDNEQFF
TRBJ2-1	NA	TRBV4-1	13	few	TGCGCCAGCAGAACGTCAGGGGGGAATGAGCAGTTCTTC	CASRTSGGNEQFF
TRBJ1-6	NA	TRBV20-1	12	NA	TGCAGTGCTAGCGATCACCGGGACATCCTCCACTTT	CSASDHRDILHF
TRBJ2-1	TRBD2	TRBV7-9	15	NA	TGTGCCAGCAGCCCGTCTAGCGGAGGAACCAATGAGCAGTTCTTC	CASSPSSGGTNEQFF
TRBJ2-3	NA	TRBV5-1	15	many	TGCGCCAGCAGCACCGGTCCCGGGACCACAGATACGCAGTATTTT	CASSTGPGTTDTQYF
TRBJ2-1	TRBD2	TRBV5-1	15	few	TGCGCCAGCAGCTTCATTAGCGGGGGGGACAATGAGCAGTTCTTC	CASSFISGGDNEQFF
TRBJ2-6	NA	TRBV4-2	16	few	TGTGCCAGCAGCCAAGACTCCGGTTTTGGGGCCAACGTCCTGACTTTC	CASSQDSGFGANVLTF
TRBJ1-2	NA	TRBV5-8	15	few	TGTGCCAGCAGCTCCCCCGGGGGGACCGGGTATGGCTACACCTTC	CASSSPGGTGYGYTF
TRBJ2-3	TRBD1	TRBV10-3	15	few	TGTGCCATCAGTTGGACAGGGTCTAGCACAGATACGCAGTATTTT	CAISWTGSSTDTQYF
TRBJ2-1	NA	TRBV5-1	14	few	TGCGCCAGCAGCCCAGATCGGGGGCTGAATGAGCAGTTCTTC	CASSPDRGLNEQFF
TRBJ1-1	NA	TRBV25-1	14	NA	TGTGCCAGCAGTGACTGGACAGATGACACTGAAGCTTTCTTT	CASSDWTDDTEAFF
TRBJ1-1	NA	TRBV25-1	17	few	TGTGCCAGCAGGACCTGGGGGCGGGGAATAGGGAACACTGAAGCTTTCTTT	CASRTWGRGIGNTEAFF
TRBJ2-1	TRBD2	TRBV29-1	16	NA	TGCAGCGTTGGTCGACTAGCGGGGGGTTCCTACAATGAGCAGTTCTTC	CSVGRLAGGSYNEQFF
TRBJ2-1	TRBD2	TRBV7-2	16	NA	TGTGCCAGCAGTTTCGGCGGGAGGAGCTCCTACAATGAGCAGTTCTTC	CASSFGGRSSYNEQFF
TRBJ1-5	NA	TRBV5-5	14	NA	TGTGCCAGCAGCTTGCGAGGGAAAGATCAGCCCCAGCATTTT	CASSLRGKDQPQHF
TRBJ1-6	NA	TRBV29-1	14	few	TGCAGCGTTGCGGCAGGGTACGGTGATTCACCCCTCCACTTT	CSVAAGYGDSPLHF
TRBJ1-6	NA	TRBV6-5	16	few	TGTGCCAGCAGTATACTGGACAGCCTGTTCAACTCACCCCTCCACTTT	CASSILDSLFNSPLHF
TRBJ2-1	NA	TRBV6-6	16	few	TGTGCCAGCACCCCCCCACCCGGGGACTCCTACAATGAGCAGTTCTTC	CASTPPPGDSYNEQFF
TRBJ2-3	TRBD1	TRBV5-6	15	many	TGTGCCAGCAGCTGGGGGACAGGGATCACAGATACGCAGTATTTT	CASSWGTGITDTQYF
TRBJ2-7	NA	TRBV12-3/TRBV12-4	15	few	TGTGCCAGCAGTTTCTCTACGGGACAACTATACGAGCAGTACTTC	CASSFSTGQLYEQYF
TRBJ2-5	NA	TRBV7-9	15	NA	TGTGCCAGCAGCTTAGTCGAGACTGCCGGGGAGACCCAGTACTTC	CASSLVETAGETQYF
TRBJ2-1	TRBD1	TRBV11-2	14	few	TGTGCCAGCAGCTTCCAGGGGGCCTACAATGAGCAGTTCTTC	CASSFQGAYNEQFF